The 23 T cell receptor beta chains given below trace back to one sample, sequenced in a study of T cell responses to AZD1222 COVID-19 vaccine (dated by TCRdb to the early 2020s). The method behind the library was the immunoSEQ multiplex PCR assay. This is the immuneACCESS table as TCRdb keeps it, with only in-frame sequences that have V and J called. A part of the clones is gone; compared with another copy, unresolved V genes explain less than half, and the rest is unexplained. The sample table lists some 130,000 clones, around 90% of them with a count of one. Under 2.5% of the sample is in the top ten clones. Per the publication, the time point label means: baseline before first vaccination. The sample in question was peripheral blood, obtained on day 0 of AZD1222 vaccination. These receptors all come from an adult in good health.

This clone showed up just a few times. V gene TRBV6-2 or TRBV6-3 combines with J gene TRBJ1-2, with D unresolved. Trimming took 1 base from V and 2 from J, leaving 8 bases between them. The CDR3 runs to 14 residues. Germline V gives CDR1 MNHEY, CDR2 SVGEGT. In DNA form, the CDR3 reads TGTGCCAGCAGTTACTACGGACTGAACTATGGCTACACCTTC. Translated, it gives CASSYYGLNYGYTF.

This clone is a singleton in its sample. The V call is TRBV9, the J call TRBJ1-1; D is ambiguous. Per the germline V gene, CDR1 is SGDLS and CDR2 is YYNGEE. The CDR3 has 15 amino acids. V was trimmed by 0 bases and J by 1 base, leaving 10 bases between them. The CDR3 DNA reads as TGTGCCAGCAGCGTAGAAGGCGGACCGAACACTGAAGCTTTCTTT. As protein: CASSVEGGPNTEAFF.

The table lists this clone with many counts. The CDR3 reads CASSVVGGAAGELFF. The CDR3 DNA follows: TGTGCCAGCAGCGTAGTAGGGGGCGCGGCCGGGGAGCTGTTTTTT. The chain links TRBV9 to TRBJ2-2; 7 nucleotides line up with TRBD1. Germline-derived CDR1 and CDR2 are SGDLS and YYNGEE. This CDR3 comprises 15 residues. V dropped 0 bases and J dropped 6; count of bases not matched to a gene: 5.

The count of this clone is one. This chain joins TRBV24-1 and TRBJ2-1; 14 bases align to TRBD2. CDR1 is KGHDR, CDR2 SFDVKD, per germline. The junction had 4 bases not matched to a gene; V was cut back by 3 bases and J by 7 bases. The CDR3 length is 16 residues. CDR3 sequence reads: CATSDPGTSGRNEQFF. The CDR3 DNA reads as TGTGCCACCAGTGATCCAGGGACTAGCGGGAGAAATGAGCAGTTCTTC.

The chain recombines TRBV19 with TRBJ1-2; TRBD1 agrees at 8 bases. Germline trimming cut 3 bases from V and 3 bases from J; bases unmatched to any gene: 9. Germline CDR1 LNHDA, CDR2 SQIVND (reference sequence). CDR3 length: 16 residues. The CDR3 spells CASSIPPGQADYGYTF. The CDR3 DNA sequence: TGTGCCAGTAGTATCCCGCCGGGACAGGCTGACTATGGCTACACCTTC. The variable domain in full, completed from reference TRBV19 and TRBJ1-2, reads DGGITQSPKYLFRKEGQNVTLSCEQNLNHDAMYWYRQDPGQGLRLIYYSQIVNDFQKGDIAEGYSVSREKKESFPLTVTSAQKNPTAFYLCASSIPPGQADYGYTFGSGTRLTVV.

This chain links TRBV20-1 with TRBJ1-6; D is undetermined. V gave up 3 bases and J gave up 0 bases, with 12 bases separating them. Germline CDR1 and CDR2: DFQATT and SNEGSKA (reference sequence). The CDR3 totals 16 residues. The CDR3 region has the DNA TGCAGTGCTAGTGTGCCCGCGAGCTCCTATAATTCACCCCTCCACTTT. It translates to CSASVPASSYNSPLHF.

The chain recombines TRBV5-1 with TRBJ2-1; the D gene is possibly TRBD1 (6 bases). Germline CDR1 is SGHRS and CDR2 is YFSETQ. V lost 5 bases, J lost 8 bases, and 14 bases lay in between. The CDR3 runs 13 residues. The DNA for the CDR3 is TGCGCCAGCAGTGACAGGCGTATCGATGAGCAGTTCTTC. The encoded protein is CASSDRRIDEQFF.

V is TRBV29-1 and J is TRBJ1-1; possibly TRBD1 for D (6 bases). The CDR3 loop spans 15 amino acids. Trimming removed 4 bases from V and 1 base from J, with 16 bases in between. CDR1 is SQVTM and CDR2 is ANQGSEA in the germline V gene. The CDR3 sequence: CSVGDAGVWNTEAFF. CDR3 DNA: TGCAGCGTTGGGGATGCAGGGGTTTGGAACACTGAAGCTTTCTTT.

The chain is built from TRBV19 and TRBJ1-1, with 12 bases that match TRBD1. CDR3 length: 15 residues. Germline CDR1 LNHDA, CDR2 SQIVND (reference sequence). V lost 1 base to trimming and J lost 6 bases; unmatched junction nucleotides: 3. CDR3 amino acids: CASSIVGTGGSEAFF. CDR3 sequence (DNA): TGTGCCAGTAGTATAGTTGGGACAGGGGGCTCTGAAGCTTTCTTT.

V and J are TRBV5-1 and TRBJ2-1; the match to TRBD1 covers 9 bases. CDR1 SGHRS and CDR2 YFSETQ come from the germline V gene. The CDR3 contains 15 residues. V trimming: 3 bases; J trimming: 6 bases; junction bases outside the gene matches: 7. The CDR3 nucleotides are TGCGCCAGCAGCTCCGAGGGGACAGGGATCAATGAGCAGTTCTTC. Protein: CASSSEGTGINEQFF.

The chain recombines TRBV5-6 with TRBJ2-2, with D tentatively TRBD2 (6 bases). The germline V gene has CDR1 SGHDT and CDR2 YYEEEE. This CDR3 contains 14 residues. V was shortened by 6 bases and J by 1 base, with 10 bases between the two germline ends. CDR3 amino acids: CASTGVMNTGELFF. As DNA, the CDR3 is TGTGCCAGCACGGGAGTGATGAACACCGGGGAGCTGTTTTTT.

The chain recombines TRBV7-8 with TRBJ1-5, with 10 nucleotides matching TRBD1. V shed 1 base and J 7 bases; nucleotides not matched to a gene: 10. CDR3 size: 17 residues. CDR1 is SGHVS, CDR2 FQNEAQ, per germline. The CDR3 DNA is TGTGCCAGCAGCTTAGGGTCCGGGACAGGGGTTCGCCAGCCCCAGCATTTT. This gives the protein CASSLGSGTGVRQPQHF.

Only one count was recorded for this clone. J is TRBJ2-3 and V is TRBV4-1; TRBD1 might be the D (6 bases). V lost 4 bases, J lost 3 bases, and 17 bases lay in between. Germline values: CDR1 MGHRA, CDR2 YSYEKL. The CDR3 length is 16 residues. CDR3 amino acids: CASSREGGLRTDTQYF. DNA of the CDR3: TGCGCCAGCAGCCGGGAAGGGGGTTTGCGTACAGATACGCAGTATTTT.

The V and J genes are TRBV6-2 or TRBV6-3 and TRBJ1-6; D is unresolved. The V and J ends lost 6 bases and 9 bases respectively, with 18 bases between them. CDR3 length: 15 amino acids. Germline values: CDR1 MNHEY, CDR2 SVGEGT. The CDR3 protein is CASSKGDLGRSPLHF. CDR3 nucleotide sequence: TGTGCCAGCAGCAAGGGTGATCTGGGCCGTTCACCCCTCCACTTT.

The chain has TRBV5-1 and TRBJ1-6; 8 nucleotides agree with TRBD1. The CDR3 is 14 amino acids. Trimming took 4 bases from V and 9 from J; bases not matched to a gene: 6. Germline V gene sequence: CDR1 SGHRS, CDR2 YFSETQ. The CDR3 DNA follows: TGCGCCAGCAGCCTGGACAGGGTCGGTTCACCCCTCCACTTT. Translating it yields CASSLDRVGSPLHF.

This clone occurred many times. V and J are TRBV9 and TRBJ1-4, with D maybe TRBD1 (6 bases). Germline values: CDR1 SGDLS, CDR2 YYNGEE. Trimming removed 4 bases from V and 8 bases from J, with 15 bases in between. This CDR3 comprises 14 residues. The CDR3 DNA is TGTGCCAGCAGCTCCCCAGGGGAAGACGAAAAACTGTTTTTT. Amino acid sequence: CASSSPGEDEKLFF.

This chain joins TRBV12-5 and TRBJ1-1; D not certain. The length of the CDR3 is 15 residues. Germline values: CDR1 LGHNT, CDR2 FRNRAP. V dropped 7 bases and J dropped 3 bases, with 18 bases sitting between them. The CDR3 nucleotides are TGTGCTAGTGCCGAGGGCCTCCGGGTTGACACTGAAGCTTTCTTT. This gives the protein CASAEGLRVDTEAFF.

The rearrangement uses TRBV10-1 and TRBJ1-2; weak D call: TRBD1 (6 bases). This CDR3 has 20 residues. Germline V gene data show CDR1 as WNHNN and CDR2 as SYGVQD (reference sequence). V was trimmed by 2 bases and J by 0 bases, leaving 25 bases between them. DNA for the CDR3: TGCGCCAGCAGTGAGATGGGAACCACGGGGGGCACCGGGTCTAACTATGGCTACACCTTC. Translating gives CASSEMGTTGGTGSNYGYTF.

The chain couples TRBV3-1 (or the pseudogene TRBV3-2) to TRBJ1-5; D gene uncertain. The CDR3 contains 13 residues. Germline values: CDR1 LGHDT, CDR2 YNNKEL (reference sequence). Trimming removed 6 bases at V and 6 bases at J, with 12 bases between. The CDR3 reads CASSLKAGQPQHF. The CDR3 region has the DNA TGTGCCAGCAGTCTAAAAGCGGGTCAGCCCCAGCATTTT.

The rearrangement links TRBV7-2 to TRBJ1-1, with 8 bases fitting TRBD1. Trimming removed 5 bases from V and 5 bases from J; junction bases left unmatched: 7. CDR1 and CDR2 (germline): SGHTA, FQGNSA. The length of the CDR3 is 14 residues. The CDR3 DNA sequence: TGTGCCAGCAGCCTTGGGACAGGAATGACTGAAGCTTTCTTT. It is translated as CASSLGTGMTEAFF. Full variable domain (missing parts from reference TRBV7-2 and TRBJ1-1): GAGVSQSPSNKVTEKGKDVELRCDPISGHTALYWYRQSLGQGLEFLIYFQGNSAPDKSGLPSDRFSAERTGGSVSTLTIQRTQQEDSAVYLCASSLGTGMTEAFFGQGTRLTVV.

This sequence joins TRBV28 and TRBJ1-4; possibly TRBD1 for D (6 bases). Trimming shortened V by 1 base and J by 8 bases, and 11 bases separated the two germline ends. The CDR3 loop spans 14 amino acids. Germline assignment: CDR1 MDHEN and CDR2 SYDVKM. The CDR3 coding sequence is TGTGCCAGCAGTTTATTCACAGGGAAGGAAAAACTGTTTTTT. This codes for CASSLFTGKEKLFF.

The chain combines TRBV7-2 with TRBJ1-2; D is ambiguous. The CDR3 is 13 residues long. Deletions cut 4 bases from V and 0 bases from J, with 6 bases between. The germline V gene has CDR1 SGHTA and CDR2 FQGNSA. CDR3 coding DNA: TGTGCCAGCAGCTCTGGGCCTAACTATGGCTACACCTTC. Translated, it gives CASSSGPNYGYTF.

The chain is built from TRBV9 and TRBJ1-1; no clear D gene. V was cut by 0 bases and J by 3 bases, with 12 bases left in between. From germline, CDR1 is SGDLS and CDR2 YYNGEE. The CDR3 sequence is 15 residues long. The chain's CDR3 is CASSVEPLGYTEAFF. In nucleotides, the CDR3 is TGTGCCAGCAGCGTAGAGCCGCTCGGGTACACTGAAGCTTTCTTT. Together with reference TRBV9 and TRBJ1-1, the CDR3 gives the full variable domain: DSGVTQTPKHLITATGQRVTLRCSPRSGDLSVYWYQQSLDQGLQFLIQYYNGEERAKGNILERFSAQQFPDLHSELNLSSLELGDSALYFCASSVEPLGYTEAFFGQGTRLTVV.